This T cell receptor beta chain was obtained from a study of T cell repertoires in cytomegalovirus infection. Broader study findings: Based on cumulative public TCR beta family frequency, carriers of CMV plus the relevant HLA were identified. Clonotypes of TCR beta that were HLA-C-restricted and CMV-specific dominated the ex vivo response.

MiXCR, applied by TCRdb to the reads, yields one record per CDR3 protein. The sample holds 680,000 or so distinct CDR3 sequences, around a third seen once. In its sample, this clonotype was seen a few times. Its target is not known. This clonotype originated in a human donor in good health (CMV status not recorded). Some clones in this sample may be carry-over from other donors' samples. Here the sequenced sample was cultured PBMCs, taken from culture after CMV antigen stimulation.

The CDR3 is CASSSAGNTDTQYF. The CDR3 DNA sequence: TGTGCCAGCAGCTCAGCGGGAAACACAGATACGCAGTATTTT. V is TRBV12-3 or TRBV12-4 and J is TRBJ2-3; 7 bases agree with TRBD2. Trimming cost V 6 bases and J 2 bases; bases outside gene matches: 5. The CDR3 has 14 residues.